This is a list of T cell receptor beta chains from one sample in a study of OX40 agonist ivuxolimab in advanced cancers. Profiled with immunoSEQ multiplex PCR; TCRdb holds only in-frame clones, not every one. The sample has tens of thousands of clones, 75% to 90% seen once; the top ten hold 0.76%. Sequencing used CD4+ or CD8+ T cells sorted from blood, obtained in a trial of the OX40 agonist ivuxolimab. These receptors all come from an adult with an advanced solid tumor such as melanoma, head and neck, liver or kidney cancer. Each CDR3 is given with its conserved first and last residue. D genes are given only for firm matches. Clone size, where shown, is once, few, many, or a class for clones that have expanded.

CASSDITGTGPTDTQYF	TGTGCCAGCAGTGATATTACCGGGACAGGGCCGACAGATACGCAGTATTTT	TRBD1	TRBJ2-3	.	TRBV28
CASRKTGPSYEQYF	TGTGCCAGTAGAAAGACAGGGCCCTCCTACGAGCAGTACTTC	TRBD1	TRBJ2-7	.	TRBV19
CASSLLAGGGEQYF	TGTGCCAGCAGTTTACTAGCGGGAGGAGGGGAGCAGTACTTC	TRBD2	TRBJ2-7	.	TRBV28
CASSIRDRNTEAFF	TGTGCCAGTAGTATCCGGGACAGGAACACTGAAGCTTTCTTT	TRBD1	TRBJ1-1	.	TRBV19
CASGLSGTGELFF	TGTGCTAGTGGTTTATCAGGGACCGGGGAGCTGTTTTTT	.	TRBJ2-2	.	TRBV12-5
CASRIQNYEQYF	TGTGCCAGTAGAATCCAAAACTACGAGCAGTACTTC	.	TRBJ2-7	.	TRBV19
CASSAWDRGNTEAFF	TGTGCCAGCAGCGCCTGGGACCGAGGGAACACTGAAGCTTTCTTT	.	TRBJ1-1	.	TRBV9
CASSRLAGGEQFF	TGTGCCAGCAGTAGACTAGCGGGAGGGGAGCAGTTCTTC	TRBD2	TRBJ2-1	once	TRBV11-3
CASSRSRGQETQYF	TGTGCCAGCAGCCGCAGTCGAGGGCAAGAGACCCAGTACTTC	.	TRBJ2-5	.	TRBV11-3
CACKQGIGTDTQYF	TGTGCCTGCAAACAGGGGATCGGCACAGATACGCAGTATTTT	TRBD1	TRBJ2-3	.	TRBV30
CASRKDGTMGYTF	TGTGCCAGCAGAAAAGACGGAACTATGGGCTACACCTTC	.	TRBJ1-2	.	TRBV6-5
CASSSSGRPGDTQYF	TGTGCCAGCAGCTCTAGCGGGAGGCCGGGGGATACGCAGTATTTT	TRBD2	TRBJ2-3	.	TRBV7-3
CASSWTDTQYF	TGCGCCAGCAGCTGGACAGATACGCAGTATTTT	.	TRBJ2-3	.	TRBV5-1
CASSSPLGFYEQYF	TGTGCCAGCAGCTCTCCCTTGGGCTTCTACGAGCAGTACTTC	.	TRBJ2-7	.	TRBV11-1
CASSLRQIYYGYTF	TGTGCCAGCAGTTTAAGACAGATCTACTATGGCTACACCTTC	.	TRBJ1-2	once	TRBV28
CASSPPTGSNEQYF	TGTGCCAGCTCACCACCTACAGGGTCCAACGAGCAGTACTTC	.	TRBJ2-7	.	TRBV18
CASSPSGTGGEKLFF	TGTGCCAGCTCACCCTCCGGAACGGGGGGCGAAAAACTGTTTTTT	.	TRBJ1-4	.	TRBV18
CASSEQRTGNNEQFF	TGTGCCAGCAGTGAACAGAGGACAGGGAACAATGAGCAGTTCTTC	TRBD1	TRBJ2-1	.	TRBV2
CASSLEGLWGTEAFF	TGTGCCAGCAGCTTAGAGGGTCTATGGGGTACTGAAGCTTTCTTT	.	TRBJ1-1	.	TRBV11-2
CASSLESQYGYTF	TGTGCCAGCAGCTTAGAGTCACAGTATGGCTACACCTTC	.	TRBJ1-2	.	TRBV7-2
CASSLGQGRWATDTQYF	TGTGCCAGCAGCTTAGGACAGGGGAGATGGGCCACAGATACGCAGTATTTT	TRBD1	TRBJ2-3	.	TRBV7-2
CAISDATGADTQYF	TGTGCCATCAGTGATGCGACAGGGGCAGATACGCAGTATTTT	TRBD1	TRBJ2-3	.	TRBV10-3
CASSPIEPDTQYF	TGTGCCAGCAGCCCCATAGAGCCAGATACGCAGTATTTT	.	TRBJ2-3	.	TRBV9
CASSIRGGSFETQYF	TGTGCCAGTAGTATTCGGGGCGGTTCATTCGAGACCCAGTACTTC	.	TRBJ2-5	.	TRBV19
CASSPTLSGGTDTQYF	TGTGCCAGCAGCCCCACCTTGTCGGGAGGCACAGATACGCAGTATTTT	.	TRBJ2-3	.	TRBV7-9
CASSPYRAGYEQYF	TGCGCCAGCAGCCCCTACCGAGCTGGCTACGAGCAGTACTTC	.	TRBJ2-7	.	TRBV5-1